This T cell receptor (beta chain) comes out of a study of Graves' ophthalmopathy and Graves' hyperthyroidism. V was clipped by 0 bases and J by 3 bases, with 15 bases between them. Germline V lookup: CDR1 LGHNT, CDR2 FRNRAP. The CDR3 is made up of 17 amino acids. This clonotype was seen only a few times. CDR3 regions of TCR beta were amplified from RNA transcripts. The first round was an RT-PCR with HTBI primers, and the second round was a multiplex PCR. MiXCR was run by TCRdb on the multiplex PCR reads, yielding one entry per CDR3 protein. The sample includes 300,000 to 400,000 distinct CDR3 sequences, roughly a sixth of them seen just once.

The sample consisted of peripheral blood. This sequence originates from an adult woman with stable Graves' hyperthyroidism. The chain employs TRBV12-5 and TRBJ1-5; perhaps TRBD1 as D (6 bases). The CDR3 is CASGLVLGTGTNQPQHF. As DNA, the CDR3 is TGTGCTAGTGGTTTGGTATTAGGTACAGGGACCAATCAGCCCCAGCATTTT.